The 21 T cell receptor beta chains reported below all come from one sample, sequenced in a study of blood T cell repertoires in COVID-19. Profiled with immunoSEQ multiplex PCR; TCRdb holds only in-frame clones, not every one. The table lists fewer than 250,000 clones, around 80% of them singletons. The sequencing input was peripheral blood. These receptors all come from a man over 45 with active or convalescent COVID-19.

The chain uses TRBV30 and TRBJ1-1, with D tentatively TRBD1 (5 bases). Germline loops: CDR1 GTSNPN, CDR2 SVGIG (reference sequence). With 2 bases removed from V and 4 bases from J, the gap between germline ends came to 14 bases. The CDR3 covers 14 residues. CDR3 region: CAWSFTGRSTEAFF. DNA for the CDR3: TGTGCCTGGAGTTTCACAGGTAGGAGCACTGAAGCTTTCTTT.

The CDR3 coding sequence is TGCGCCAGCAGTCGGGACAGAGTAAACAATCAGCCCCAGCATTTT. It is translated as CASSRDRVNNQPQHF. The chain recombines TRBV23-1 with TRBJ1-5, with 7 bases that match TRBD1. TRBV23-1 is treated as an ORF (open reading frame) with a function not yet certain. The CDR3 length is 15 residues. The V gene end was trimmed by 4 bases and the J gene end by 3 bases; junction bases not matched to a gene: 6.

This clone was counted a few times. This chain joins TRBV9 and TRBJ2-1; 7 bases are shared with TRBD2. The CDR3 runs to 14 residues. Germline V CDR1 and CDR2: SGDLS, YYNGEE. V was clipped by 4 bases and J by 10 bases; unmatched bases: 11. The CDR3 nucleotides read TGTGCCAGCAGCTATTCAGCGGGGCCTAGGGAGCAGTTCTTC. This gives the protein CASSYSAGPREQFF.

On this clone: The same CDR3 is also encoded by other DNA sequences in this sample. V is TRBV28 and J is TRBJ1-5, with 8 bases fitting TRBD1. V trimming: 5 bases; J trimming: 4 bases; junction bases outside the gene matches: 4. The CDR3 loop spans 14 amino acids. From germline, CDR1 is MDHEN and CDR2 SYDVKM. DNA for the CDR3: TGTGCCAGCAGTCGGACAGGGCTGAATCAGCCCCAGCATTTT. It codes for CASSRTGLNQPQHF.

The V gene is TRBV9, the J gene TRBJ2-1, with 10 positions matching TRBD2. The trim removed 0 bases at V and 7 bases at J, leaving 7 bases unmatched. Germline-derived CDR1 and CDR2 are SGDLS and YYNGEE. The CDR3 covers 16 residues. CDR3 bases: TGTGCCAGCAGCGTAGTTAGCGGGGGGTTATTGAATGAGCAGTTCTTC. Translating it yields CASSVVSGGLLNEQFF.

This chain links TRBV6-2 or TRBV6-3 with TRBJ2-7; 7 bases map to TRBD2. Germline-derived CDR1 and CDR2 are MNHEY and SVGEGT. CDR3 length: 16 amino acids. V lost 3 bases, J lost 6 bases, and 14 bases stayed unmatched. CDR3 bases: TGTGCCAGCAGTTATTTCGGCGGGGGTCGGGGCGGCGAGCAGTACTTC. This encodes CASSYFGGGRGGEQYF.

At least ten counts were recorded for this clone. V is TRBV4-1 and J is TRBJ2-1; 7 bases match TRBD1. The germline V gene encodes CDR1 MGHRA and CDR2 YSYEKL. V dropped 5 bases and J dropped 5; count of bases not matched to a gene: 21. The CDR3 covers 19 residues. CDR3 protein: CASSAGRRGLSSLDNEQFF. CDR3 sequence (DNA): TGCGCCAGCAGCGCTGGACGCAGGGGGTTATCGAGCTTGGACAATGAGCAGTTCTTC.

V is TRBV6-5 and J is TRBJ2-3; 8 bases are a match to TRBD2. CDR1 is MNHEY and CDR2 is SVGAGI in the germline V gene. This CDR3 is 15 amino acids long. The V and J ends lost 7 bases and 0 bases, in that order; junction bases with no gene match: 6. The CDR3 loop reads CASKLPGGSTDTQYF. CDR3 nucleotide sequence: TGTGCCAGCAAACTTCCGGGGGGGAGCACAGATACGCAGTATTTT.

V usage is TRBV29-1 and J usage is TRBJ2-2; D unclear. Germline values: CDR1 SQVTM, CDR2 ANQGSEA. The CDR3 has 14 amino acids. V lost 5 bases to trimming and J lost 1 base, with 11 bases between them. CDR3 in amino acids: CSVLSRVNTGELFF. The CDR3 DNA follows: TGCAGCGTTCTGAGTAGAGTGAACACCGGGGAGCTGTTTTTT.

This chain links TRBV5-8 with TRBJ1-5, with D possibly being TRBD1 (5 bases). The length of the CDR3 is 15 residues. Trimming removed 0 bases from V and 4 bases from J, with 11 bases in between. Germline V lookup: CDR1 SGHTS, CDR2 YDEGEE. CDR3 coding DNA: TGTGCCAGCAGCTTGGGGGGGACTTCGAATCAGCCCCAGCATTTT. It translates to CASSLGGTSNQPQHF.

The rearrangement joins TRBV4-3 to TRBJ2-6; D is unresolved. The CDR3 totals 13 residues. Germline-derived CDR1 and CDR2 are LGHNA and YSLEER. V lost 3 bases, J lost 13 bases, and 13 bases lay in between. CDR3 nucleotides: TGCGCCAGCAGCCATAGTAAACTCGCGGTCCTGACTTTC. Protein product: CASSHSKLAVLTF.

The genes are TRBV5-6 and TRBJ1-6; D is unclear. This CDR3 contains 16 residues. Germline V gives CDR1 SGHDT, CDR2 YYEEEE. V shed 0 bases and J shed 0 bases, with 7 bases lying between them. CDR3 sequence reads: CASSLGASSYNSPLHF. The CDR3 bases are TGTGCCAGCAGCTTGGGTGCGTCCTCCTATAATTCACCCCTCCACTTT.

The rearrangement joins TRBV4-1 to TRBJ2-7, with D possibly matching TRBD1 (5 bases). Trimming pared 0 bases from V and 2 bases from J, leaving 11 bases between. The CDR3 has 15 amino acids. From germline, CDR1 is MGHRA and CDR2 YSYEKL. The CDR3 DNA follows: TGCGCCAGCAGCCAAGATCAGGGCCAGGCCTACGAGCAGTACTTC. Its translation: CASSQDQGQAYEQYF.

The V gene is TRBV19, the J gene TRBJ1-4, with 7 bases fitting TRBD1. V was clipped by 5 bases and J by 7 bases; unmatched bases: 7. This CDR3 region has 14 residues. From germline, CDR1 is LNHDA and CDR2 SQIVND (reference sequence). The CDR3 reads CASSAQGGVEKLFF. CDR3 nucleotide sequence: TGTGCCAGTAGTGCTCAGGGGGGTGTTGAAAAACTGTTTTTT. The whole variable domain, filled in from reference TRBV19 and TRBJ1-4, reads DGGITQSPKYLFRKEGQNVTLSCEQNLNHDAMYWYRQDPGQGLRLIYYSQIVNDFQKGDIAEGYSVSREKKESFPLTVTSAQKNPTAFYLCASSAQGGVEKLFFGSGTQLSVL.

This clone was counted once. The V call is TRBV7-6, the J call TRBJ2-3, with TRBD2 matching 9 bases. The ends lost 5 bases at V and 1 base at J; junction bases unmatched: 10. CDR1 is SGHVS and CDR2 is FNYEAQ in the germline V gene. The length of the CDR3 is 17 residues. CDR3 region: CASSPTQPSGGTDTQYF. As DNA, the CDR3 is TGTGCCAGCAGCCCCACTCAACCTAGCGGGGGCACAGATACGCAGTATTTT.

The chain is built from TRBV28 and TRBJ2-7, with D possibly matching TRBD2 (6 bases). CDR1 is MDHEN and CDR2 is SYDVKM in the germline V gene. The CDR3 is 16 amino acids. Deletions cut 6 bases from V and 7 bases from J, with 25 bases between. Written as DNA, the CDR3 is TGTGCCAGCAGGCCTCGGGGTAGCGGAAGAGGTGGTGAGCAGTACTTC. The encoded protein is CASRPRGSGRGGEQYF. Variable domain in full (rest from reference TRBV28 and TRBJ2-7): DVKVTQSSRYLVKRTGEKVFLECVQDMDHENMFWYRQDPGLGLRLIYFSYDVKMKEKGDIPEGYSVSREKKERFSLILESASTNQTSMYLCASRPRGSGRGGEQYFGPGTRLTVT.

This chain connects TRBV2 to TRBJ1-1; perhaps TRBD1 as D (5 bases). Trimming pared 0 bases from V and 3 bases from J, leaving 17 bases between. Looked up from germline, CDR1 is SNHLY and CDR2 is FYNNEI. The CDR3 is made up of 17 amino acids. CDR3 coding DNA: TGTGCCAGCAGTGAAGCGCGCCCAGGGAGGCAGGACACTGAAGCTTTCTTT. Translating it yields CASSEARPGRQDTEAFF.

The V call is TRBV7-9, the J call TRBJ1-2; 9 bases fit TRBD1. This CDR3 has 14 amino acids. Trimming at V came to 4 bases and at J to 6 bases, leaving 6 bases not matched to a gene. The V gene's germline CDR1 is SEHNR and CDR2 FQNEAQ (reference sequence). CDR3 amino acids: CASSYGQGLDGYTF. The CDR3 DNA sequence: TGTGCCAGCAGCTACGGACAGGGGCTGGATGGCTACACCTTC. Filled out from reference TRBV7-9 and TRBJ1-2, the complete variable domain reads DTGVSQNPRHKITKRGQNVTFRCDPISEHNRLYWYRQTLGQGPEFLTYFQNEAQLEKSRLLSDRFSAERPKGSFSTLEIQRTEQGDSAMYLCASSYGQGLDGYTFGSGTRLTVV.

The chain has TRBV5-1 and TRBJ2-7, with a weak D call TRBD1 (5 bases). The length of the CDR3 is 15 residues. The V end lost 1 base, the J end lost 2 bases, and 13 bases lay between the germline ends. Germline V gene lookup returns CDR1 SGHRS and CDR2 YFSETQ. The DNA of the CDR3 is TGCGCCAGCAGCTTGAGGGGCAGGGTGACCTACGAGCAGTACTTC. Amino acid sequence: CASSLRGRVTYEQYF.

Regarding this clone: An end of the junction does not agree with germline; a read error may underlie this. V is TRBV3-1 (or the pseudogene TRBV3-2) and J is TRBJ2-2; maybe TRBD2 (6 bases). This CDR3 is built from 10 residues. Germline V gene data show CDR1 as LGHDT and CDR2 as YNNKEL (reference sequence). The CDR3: CAGSAGELFF. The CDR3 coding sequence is TGCGCGGGGTCGGCCGGGGAGCTGTTTTTT.

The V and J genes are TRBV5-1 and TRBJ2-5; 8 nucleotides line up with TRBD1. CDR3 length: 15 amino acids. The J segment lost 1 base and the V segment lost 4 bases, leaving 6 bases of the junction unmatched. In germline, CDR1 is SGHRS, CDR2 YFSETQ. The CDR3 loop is CASSDGQGGQETQYF. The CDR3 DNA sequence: TGCGCCAGCAGCGACGGACAGGGAGGCCAAGAGACCCAGTACTTC.